The rows below give T cell receptor beta chains drawn from one sample of a study of cytomegalovirus exposure and HLA in healthy donors. Only in-frame clones appear in the TCRdb table, and some are missing; sequencing was by immunoSEQ multiplex PCR. The sample yields 70,000 to 95,000 clones, around 80% seen once. The sample consisted of PBMCs. The receptors were sampled from a man between 18 and 29 years old in good health and CMV-seronegative. CDR3s include the opening cysteine and the closing phenylalanine or tryptophan.

J	V	CDR3
TRBJ1-2	TRBV7-8	CASSLVPRDSWAYGYTF
TRBJ1-6	TRBV6-5	CASSYSIWSGNSPLHF
TRBJ1-1	TRBV19	CATGWDSFLNTEAFF
TRBJ1-1	TRBV19	CASSTTGQGGRLTEAFF
TRBJ2-2	TRBV11-3	CASSALVRTSSGEWAGELFF
TRBJ2-1	TRBV7-9	CSSSLVPRNNEQFF
TRBJ2-2	TRBV19	CASSIVRTGADTGELFF
TRBJ2-3	TRBV29-1	CSVDRLPTGGRTDTQYF
TRBJ1-4	TRBV6-1	CASSEAGHSEKLFF
TRBJ1-3	TRBV5-1	CASSLQGTGNTIYF
TRBJ1-1	TRBV5-1	CASSQHRGKDLNTEAFF
TRBJ1-5	TRBV23-1	CASRSGVNNQPQHF
TRBJ1-2	TRBV5-6	CASSLVRANYGYTF
TRBJ2-7	TRBV13	CASSFLTGRRPYEQYF
TRBJ2-7	TRBV5-4	CASSFNLRTTYVPSEQYF
TRBJ2-7	TRBV18	CASSPGTGGLYEQYF
TRBJ1-1	TRBV9	CASSVGGGSEAFF
TRBJ2-7	TRBV5-8	CASSFEWGVQGAREQYF
TRBJ2-1	TRBV7-9	CSSSPHVLALSSYNEQFF
TRBJ1-4	TRBV18	CASSPAQGLTNEKLFF
TRBJ1-1	TRBV19	CASSISFGSPEEAFF
TRBJ1-1	TRBV5-1	CASSTQGMNTEAFF
TRBJ2-7	TRBV5-5	CASSRQGAYEQYF
TRBJ1-2	TRBV5-6	CASSLVQEDYGYTF
TRBJ1-5	TRBV18	CASSARTVNQPQHF
TRBJ2-7	TRBV7-2	CASSLLTYSYEQYF
TRBJ1-6	TRBV6-6	CASRTKDRLYNSPLHF
TRBJ1-3	TRBV19	CASSWDRVSGNTIYF
TRBJ1-2	TRBV9	CASSVGGQGANYGYTF
TRBJ2-5	TRBV5-6	CASSGQVGETQYF
TRBJ2-7	TRBV5-1	CASSDGLAGGPSSYEQYF
TRBJ2-1	TRBV7-6	CASSSRTSGGTANNEQFF
TRBJ2-7	TRBV5-1	CASSLVGVQGGSYEQYF
TRBJ1-2	TRBV7-3	CASSLQQDYGYTF
TRBJ1-1	TRBV6-5	CASSYSTVNTEAFF
TRBJ1-4	TRBV6-6	CASSYSTGINEKLFF
TRBJ1-4	TRBV28	CASSLPRAGGNEKLFF
TRBJ1-3	TRBV27	CASSPNMRSGGNTIYF
TRBJ1-4	TRBV5-1	CASSLQGATNEKLFF
TRBJ1-6	TRBV6-6	CASTDDRAAYNSPLHF
TRBJ2-5	TRBV11-2	CASSSGLAGGLGETQYF
TRBJ2-5	TRBV11-1	CASTPGPTGGRETQYF
TRBJ1-5	TRBV7-6	CASSFSSNQPQHF
TRBJ1-2	TRBV18	CASSRGRDYGYTF
TRBJ1-2	TRBV6-1	CASSESQGLYYGYTF